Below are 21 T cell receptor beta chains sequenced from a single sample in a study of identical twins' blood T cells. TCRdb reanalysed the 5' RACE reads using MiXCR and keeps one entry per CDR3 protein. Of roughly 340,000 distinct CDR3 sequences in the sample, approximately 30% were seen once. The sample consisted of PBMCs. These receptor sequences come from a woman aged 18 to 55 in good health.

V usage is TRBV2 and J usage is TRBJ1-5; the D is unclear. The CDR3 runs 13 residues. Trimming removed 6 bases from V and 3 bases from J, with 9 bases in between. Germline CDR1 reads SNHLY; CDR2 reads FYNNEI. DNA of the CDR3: TGTGCCAGCAGAGACGTAGCCAATCAGCCCCAGCATTTT. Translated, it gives CASRDVANQPQHF.

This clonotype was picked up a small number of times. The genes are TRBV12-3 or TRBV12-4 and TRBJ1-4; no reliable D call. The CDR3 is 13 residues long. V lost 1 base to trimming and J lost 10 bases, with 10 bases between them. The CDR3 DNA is TGTGCCAGCAGTTTAGGGGCTGGAGTAAAACTGTTTTTT. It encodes CASSLGAGVKLFF.

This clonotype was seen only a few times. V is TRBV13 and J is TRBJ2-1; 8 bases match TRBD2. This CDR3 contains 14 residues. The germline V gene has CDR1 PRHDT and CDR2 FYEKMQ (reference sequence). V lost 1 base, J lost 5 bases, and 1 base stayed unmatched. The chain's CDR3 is CASSLVAGNNEQFF. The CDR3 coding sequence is TGTGCCAGCAGCTTAGTAGCGGGGAACAATGAGCAGTTCTTC. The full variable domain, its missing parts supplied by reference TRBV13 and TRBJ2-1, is AAGVIQSPRHLIKEKRETATLKCYPIPRHDTVYWYQQGPGQDPQFLISFYEKMQSDKGSIPDRFSAQQFSDYHSELNMSSLELGDSALYFCASSLVAGNNEQFFGPGTRLTVL.

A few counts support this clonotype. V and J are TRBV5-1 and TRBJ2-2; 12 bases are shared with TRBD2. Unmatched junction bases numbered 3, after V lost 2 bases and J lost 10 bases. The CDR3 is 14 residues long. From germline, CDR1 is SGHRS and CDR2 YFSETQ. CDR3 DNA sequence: TGCGCCAGCAGCTTCACTAGCGGGGGGACGGAGCTGTTTTTT. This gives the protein CASSFTSGGTELFF.

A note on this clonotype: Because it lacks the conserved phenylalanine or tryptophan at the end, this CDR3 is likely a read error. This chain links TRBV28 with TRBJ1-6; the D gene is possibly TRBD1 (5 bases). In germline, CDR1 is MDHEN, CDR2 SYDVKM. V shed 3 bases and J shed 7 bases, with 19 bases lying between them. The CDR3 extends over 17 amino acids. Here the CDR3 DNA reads TGTGCCAGCAGTTTGAATCCCTTCGGGACGGTCAATTCACCCCTCCACTTA. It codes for CASSLNPFGTVNSPLHL.

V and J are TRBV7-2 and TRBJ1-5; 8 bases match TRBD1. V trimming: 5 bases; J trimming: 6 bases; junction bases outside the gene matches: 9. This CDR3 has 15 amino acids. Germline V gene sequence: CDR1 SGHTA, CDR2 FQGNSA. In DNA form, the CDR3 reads TGTGCCAGCAGCCCCCAGGACAGGGTGCTTCAGCCCCAGCATTTT. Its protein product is CASSPQDRVLQPQHF.

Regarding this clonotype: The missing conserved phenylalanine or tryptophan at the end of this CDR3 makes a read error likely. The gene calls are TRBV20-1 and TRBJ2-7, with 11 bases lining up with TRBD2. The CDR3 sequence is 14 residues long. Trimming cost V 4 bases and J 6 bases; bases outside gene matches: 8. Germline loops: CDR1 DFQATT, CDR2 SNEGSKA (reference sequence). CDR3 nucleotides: TGCAGTGCTACTGGGACTAGCGGATCCCTCGAGCAGTACCTC. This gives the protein CSATGTSGSLEQYL.

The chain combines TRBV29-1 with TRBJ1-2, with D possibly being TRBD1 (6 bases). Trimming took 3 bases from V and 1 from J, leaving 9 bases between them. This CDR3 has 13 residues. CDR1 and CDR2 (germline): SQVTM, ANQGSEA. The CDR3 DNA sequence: TGCAGCGTTGAGGCCAGGGGTAACTATGGCTACACCTTC. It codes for CSVEARGNYGYTF.

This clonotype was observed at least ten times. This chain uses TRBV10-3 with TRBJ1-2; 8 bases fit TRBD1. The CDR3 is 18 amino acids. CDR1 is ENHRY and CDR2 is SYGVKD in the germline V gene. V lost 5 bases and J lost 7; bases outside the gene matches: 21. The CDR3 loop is CAISFGSEPGGGLVGYTF. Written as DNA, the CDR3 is TGTGCCATCAGTTTTGGGTCCGAGCCAGGGGGCGGACTTGTTGGCTACACCTTC.

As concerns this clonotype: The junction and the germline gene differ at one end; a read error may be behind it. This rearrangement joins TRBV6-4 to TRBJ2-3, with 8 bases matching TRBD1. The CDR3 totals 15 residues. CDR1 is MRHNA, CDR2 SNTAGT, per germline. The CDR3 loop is CASGDPGGGTDTQYF. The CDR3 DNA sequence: TGTGCCAGCGGTGACCCAGGGGGCGGCACAGATACGCAGTATTTT.

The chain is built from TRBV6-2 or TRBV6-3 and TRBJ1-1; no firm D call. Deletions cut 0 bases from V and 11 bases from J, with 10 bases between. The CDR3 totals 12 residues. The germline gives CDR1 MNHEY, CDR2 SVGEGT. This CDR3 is CASSYSPARAFF. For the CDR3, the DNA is TGTGCCAGCAGTTACTCCCCTGCACGGGCTTTCTTT.

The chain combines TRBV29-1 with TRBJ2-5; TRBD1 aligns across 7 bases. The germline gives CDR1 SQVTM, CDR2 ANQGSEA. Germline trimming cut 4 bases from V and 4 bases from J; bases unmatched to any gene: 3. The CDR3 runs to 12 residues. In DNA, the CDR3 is TGCAGCGTTGTGACAGGGTCAGAGACCCAGTACTTC. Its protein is CSVVTGSETQYF.

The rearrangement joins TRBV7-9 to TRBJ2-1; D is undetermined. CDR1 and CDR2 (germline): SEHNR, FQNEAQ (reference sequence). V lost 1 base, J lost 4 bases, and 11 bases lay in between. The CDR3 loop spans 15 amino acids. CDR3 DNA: TGTGCCAGCAGCTTAGTAAGCCCGAGGTACAATGAGCAGTTCTTC. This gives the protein CASSLVSPRYNEQFF.

CDR3 nucleotide sequence: TGCGCCAGCAGCCAAGACCTCGCAGTTAACGGCTACACCTTC. Protein sequence: CASSQDLAVNGYTF. The J gene is TRBJ1-2, the V gene TRBV4-3; D is uncertain. The V gene's germline CDR1 is LGHNA and CDR2 YSLEER. V was pared by 0 bases and J by 8 bases, with 13 bases between. The CDR3 covers 14 residues.

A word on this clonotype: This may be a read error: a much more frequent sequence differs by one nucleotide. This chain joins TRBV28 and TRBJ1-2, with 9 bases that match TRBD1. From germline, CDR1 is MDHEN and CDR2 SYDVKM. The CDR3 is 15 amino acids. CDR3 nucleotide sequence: TGTGCCAGCAGTTTAAGTGCAGGTACAGGGGGCGGCTACGCCTTC. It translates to CASSLSAGTGGGYAF.

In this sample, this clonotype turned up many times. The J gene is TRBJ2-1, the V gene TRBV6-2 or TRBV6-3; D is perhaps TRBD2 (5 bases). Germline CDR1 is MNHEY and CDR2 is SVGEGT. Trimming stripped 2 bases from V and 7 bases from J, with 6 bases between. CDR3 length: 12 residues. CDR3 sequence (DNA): TGTGCCAGCAGTTACGGAGGTAATGAGCAGTTCTTC. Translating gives CASSYGGNEQFF.

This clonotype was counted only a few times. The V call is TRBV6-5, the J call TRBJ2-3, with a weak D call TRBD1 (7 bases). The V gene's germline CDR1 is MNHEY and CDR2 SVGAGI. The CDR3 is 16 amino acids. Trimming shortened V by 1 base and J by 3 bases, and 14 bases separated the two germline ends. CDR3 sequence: CASSYFLSGGTDTQYF. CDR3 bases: TGTGCCAGCAGTTACTTTTTATCAGGGGGGACAGATACGCAGTATTTT.

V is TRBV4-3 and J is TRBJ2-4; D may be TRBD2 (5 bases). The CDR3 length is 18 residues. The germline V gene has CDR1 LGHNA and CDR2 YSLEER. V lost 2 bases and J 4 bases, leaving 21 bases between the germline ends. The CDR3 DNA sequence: TGCGCCAGCAGCCAACTCCCTTCTGAGGGAGCAACTAAAAACATTCAGTACTTC. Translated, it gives CASSQLPSEGATKNIQYF.

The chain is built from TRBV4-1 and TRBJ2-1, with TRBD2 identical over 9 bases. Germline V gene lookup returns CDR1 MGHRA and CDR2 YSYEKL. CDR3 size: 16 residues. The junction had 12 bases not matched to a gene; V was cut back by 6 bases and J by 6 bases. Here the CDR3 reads CASRQWPSGKLNEQFF. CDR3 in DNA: TGCGCCAGCAGGCAATGGCCTAGCGGGAAACTCAATGAGCAGTTCTTC.

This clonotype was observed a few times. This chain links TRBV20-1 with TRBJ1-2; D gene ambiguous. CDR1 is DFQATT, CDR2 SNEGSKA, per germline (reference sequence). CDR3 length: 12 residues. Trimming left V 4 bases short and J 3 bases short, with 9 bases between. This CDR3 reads CSAKEADYGYTF. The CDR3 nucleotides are TGCAGTGCTAAAGAGGCAGACTATGGCTACACCTTC.

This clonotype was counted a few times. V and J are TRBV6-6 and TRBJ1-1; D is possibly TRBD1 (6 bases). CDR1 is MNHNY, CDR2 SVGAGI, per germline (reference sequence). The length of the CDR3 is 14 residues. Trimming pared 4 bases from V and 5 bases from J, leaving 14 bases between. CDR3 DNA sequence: TGTGCCAGCAGTTTTGGGGGGGCAGTAACTGAAGCTTTCTTT. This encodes CASSFGGAVTEAFF.